These 22 T cell receptor beta chains were sequenced from one sample in a study of shared T cell receptors in the human thymus. The data were produced by immunoSEQ multiplex PCR, yet TCRdb's version contains in-frame clones alone and is incomplete. This sample has roughly 700,000 clones, with approximately 88% found just once. The sample was also linked to a second study, of human thymus T cells.

Sequenced input: thymocytes. The receptors here all came from a boy less than two years old with a congenital heart defect.

This clone was picked up one time. In DNA, the CDR3 is TGTGCCAGCAGTTACCTGCCAGGGGGCGACATTCAGTACTTC. Translating it yields CASSYLPGGDIQYF. The V gene is TRBV6-5, the J gene TRBJ2-4; 8 nucleotides align to TRBD1. Germline V CDR1 and CDR2: MNHEY, SVGAGI. The CDR3 length is 14 residues. The V and J ends lost 2 bases and 8 bases, in that order; junction bases with no gene match: 5.

The chain employs TRBV28 and TRBJ2-7; 7 nucleotides agree with TRBD1. The CDR3 extends over 15 amino acids. In germline, CDR1 is MDHEN, CDR2 SYDVKM. J gave up 4 bases and V 4 bases, and 10 bases lay outside the gene matches. CDR3 bases: TGTGCCAGCAGTTATCTATTAACAGGGGAATACGAGCAGTACTTC. Its protein product is CASSYLLTGEYEQYF. Combining the CDR3 with reference TRBV28 and TRBJ2-7 gives the whole variable domain DVKVTQSSRYLVKRTGEKVFLECVQDMDHENMFWYRQDPGLGLRLIYFSYDVKMKEKGDIPEGYSVSREKKERFSLILESASTNQTSMYLCASSYLLTGEYEQYFGPGTRLTVT.

The chain uses TRBV5-6 and TRBJ1-2; D might be TRBD1 (6 bases). Looked up from germline, CDR1 is SGHDT and CDR2 is YYEEEE. This CDR3 comprises 14 residues. V lost 4 bases and J lost 1, with 11 bases in between. CDR3 protein: CASSIQGYNYGYTF. CDR3 nucleotides: TGTGCCAGCAGCATACAGGGCTATAACTATGGCTACACCTTC.

The sample holds a few counts of this clone. The chain has TRBV6-5 and TRBJ2-7, with a tentative D call TRBD2 (6 bases). V was clipped by 8 bases and J by 2 bases, with 19 bases between them. The CDR3 runs 15 residues. CDR1 and CDR2 (germline): MNHEY, SVGAGI. The CDR3 sequence: CASRSPRTTAYEQYF. The CDR3 DNA reads TGTGCCAGCCGTTCCCCCAGGACTACCGCCTACGAGCAGTACTTC.

A remark on this clone: An end of the junction does not agree with germline; a read error may underlie this. V and J are TRBV19 and TRBJ2-3, with 8 bases matching TRBD2. The CDR3 is 11 amino acids. Germline loops: CDR1 LNHDA, CDR2 SQIVND (reference sequence). The CDR3 protein is CARKDTSGSHF. The CDR3 DNA is TGTGCCAGAAAAGACACTAGCGGCTCGCATTTT.

This chain joins TRBV6-6 and TRBJ1-5; 9 bases align to TRBD1. The V segment lost 6 bases and the J segment 6 bases; nucleotides outside the gene matches: 9. This CDR3 has 15 amino acids. Germline CDR1 reads MNHNY; CDR2 reads SVGAGI (reference sequence). CDR3 nucleotides: TGTGCCAGCAGAACGGACAGGGGTTTTAGTCAGCCCCAGCATTTT. It specifies CASRTDRGFSQPQHF.

This clone was found a few times. The V and J genes are TRBV4-1 and TRBJ2-3; 7 bases line up with TRBD2. CDR3 size: 14 residues. The V segment lost 5 bases and the J segment 6 bases; nucleotides outside the gene matches: 8. Germline CDR1 reads MGHRA; CDR2 reads YSYEKL. The CDR3 DNA is TGCGCCAGCAGCAATCCTAGCGGCCACGATACGCAGTATTTT. Residues: CASSNPSGHDTQYF.

The chain recombines TRBV27 with TRBJ2-6; D ambiguous. CDR1 MNHEY and CDR2 SMNVEV come from the germline V gene (reference sequence). The CDR3 sequence is 16 residues long. The V gene lost 4 bases and the J gene lost 0 bases, with 10 bases spanning the gap. Here the CDR3 DNA reads TGTGCCAGCAGTTCCCAGGTGGCCTCTGGGGCCAACGTCCTGACTTTC. Protein product: CASSSQVASGANVLTF.

The chain combines TRBV28 with TRBJ2-7; 7 nucleotides align to TRBD1. Germline CDR1 MDHEN, CDR2 SYDVKM. The CDR3 loop spans 13 amino acids. V gave up 6 bases and J gave up 6 bases; unmatched junction bases: 8. The CDR3: CASSPGQEREQYF. In nucleotides, the CDR3 is TGTGCCAGCAGCCCCGGACAGGAGCGCGAGCAGTACTTC.

This chain links TRBV2 with TRBJ2-7; 9 nucleotides match TRBD1. This CDR3 has 13 residues. The J segment lost 0 bases and the V segment lost 6 bases, leaving 0 bases of the junction unmatched. Germline V gene data show CDR1 as SNHLY and CDR2 as FYNNEI. The CDR3 sequence: CASRDRGSYEQYF. As DNA, the CDR3 is TGTGCCAGCAGGGACAGGGGCTCCTACGAGCAGTACTTC. The whole variable domain, remainder taken from reference TRBV2 and TRBJ2-7, is EPEVTQTPSHQVTQMGQEVILRCVPISNHLYFYWYRQILGQKVEFLVSFYNNEISEKSEIFDDQFSVERPDGSNFTLKIRSTKLEDSAMYFCASRDRGSYEQYFGPGTRLTVT.

The chain links TRBV19 to TRBJ2-2; TRBD2 agrees at 8 bases. This CDR3 is 15 amino acids long. Germline V gene sequence: CDR1 LNHDA, CDR2 SQIVND (reference sequence). Trimming cost V 3 bases and J 3 bases; bases outside gene matches: 3. The chain's CDR3 is CASSIGRGDTGELFF. Here the CDR3 DNA reads TGTGCCAGTAGTATTGGGCGGGGGGACACCGGGGAGCTGTTTTTT.

The rearrangement joins TRBV29-1 to TRBJ2-7; 11 nucleotides match TRBD2. The trim removed 5 bases at V and 9 bases at J, leaving 15 bases unmatched. Germline CDR1 and CDR2: SQVTM and ANQGSEA. The CDR3 contains 15 residues. The CDR3 DNA is TGCAGCGTTTGGGAGGATGGACTAGCGGGCCTCATGCAGTACTTC. Translating gives CSVWEDGLAGLMQYF.

This clone was recorded only once. This chain connects TRBV19 to TRBJ2-3, with D possibly TRBD1 on 6 matching bases. CDR1 is LNHDA and CDR2 is SQIVND in the germline V gene (reference sequence). V was shortened by 3 bases and J by 8 bases, with 15 bases between the two germline ends. This CDR3 region has 14 residues. CDR3: CASSMDPTGTTQYF. The CDR3 coding sequence is TGTGCCAGTAGTATGGACCCGACAGGAACTACGCAGTATTTT.

This clone was detected a few times. This chain joins TRBV6-5 and TRBJ1-3; perhaps TRBD1 as D (5 bases). V lost 5 bases and J 0 bases, leaving 8 bases between the germline ends. The germline gives CDR1 MNHEY, CDR2 SVGAGI. This CDR3 spans 14 amino acids. The CDR3, as DNA: TGTGCCAGCAGTCCGGACATCTCTGGAAACACCATATATTTT. As protein: CASSPDISGNTIYF.

This chain links TRBV5-1 with TRBJ2-1, with 7 bases lining up with TRBD1. After removal of 3 bases from V and 2 bases from J, the junction contained 5 bases not matched to a gene. From germline, CDR1 is SGHRS and CDR2 YFSETQ. The length of the CDR3 is 15 residues. The CDR3 sequence: CASSSWDSPYNEQFF. DNA for the CDR3: TGCGCCAGCAGCTCTTGGGACAGCCCCTACAATGAGCAGTTCTTC.

This clone has a handful of counts. The chain joins TRBV4-3 to TRBJ1-1; TRBD1 might be the D (6 bases). V was shortened by 1 base and J by 5 bases, with 14 bases between the two germline ends. Germline values: CDR1 LGHNA, CDR2 YSLEER. The CDR3 extends over 15 amino acids. CDR3: CASSQAAGGRTEAFF. The CDR3 nucleotides are TGCGCCAGCAGCCAAGCCGCCGGGGGGCGGACTGAAGCTTTCTTT.

The chain has TRBV19 and TRBJ1-2; D is uncertain. The CDR3 consists of 11 residues. In germline, CDR1 is LNHDA, CDR2 SQIVND (reference sequence). The V end was cut by 8 bases, the J end by 2 bases, with 6 bases between. The CDR3 spells CASSGNYGYTF. The CDR3 nucleotides read TGTGCCAGTTCAGGAAACTATGGCTACACCTTC. Based on the CDR3 plus reference TRBV19 and TRBJ1-2, the full variable domain is DGGITQSPKYLFRKEGQNVTLSCEQNLNHDAMYWYRQDPGQGLRLIYYSQIVNDFQKGDIAEGYSVSREKKESFPLTVTSAQKNPTAFYLCASSGNYGYTFGSGTRLTVV.

This clone was recorded only once. This chain joins TRBV27 and TRBJ2-7; possible D gene TRBD1, 5 bases. Per the germline V gene, CDR1 is MNHEY and CDR2 is SMNVEV (reference sequence). V shed 5 bases and J shed 1 base, with 15 bases lying between them. The CDR3 contains 15 residues. CDR3 coding DNA: TGTGCCAGCAGTGCATCCCCAGGGTCTTCCTACGAGCAGTACTTC. Protein sequence: CASSASPGSSYEQYF.

This clone was seen a single time. The gene calls are TRBV5-1 and TRBJ2-1; 8 bases align to TRBD2. CDR3 length: 16 amino acids. Germline V CDR1 and CDR2: SGHRS, YFSETQ. Trimming at V came to 4 bases and at J to 2 bases, leaving 8 bases not matched to a gene. CDR3 nucleotide sequence: TGCGCCAGCAGCCCAGACTTGGGACTAGCCTACAATGAGCAGTTCTTC. Protein sequence: CASSPDLGLAYNEQFF.

This chain links TRBV11-2 with TRBJ2-7; TRBD2 might be the D (5 bases). The CDR3 covers 16 residues. Germline V gene data show CDR1 as SGHAT and CDR2 as FQNNGV. The germline V and J ends were trimmed by 4 bases and 0 bases, with 16 bases remaining between them. The CDR3 nucleotides are TGTGCCAGCAGCTCTTGCCTGGGCGGGCCCTCCTACGAGCAGTACTTC. Its translation: CASSSCLGGPSYEQYF.

The V gene is TRBV4-1, the J gene TRBJ2-7; 8 positions agree with TRBD1. J was trimmed by 5 bases and V by 3 bases; bases with no gene match: 6. The CDR3 has 14 residues. CDR1 and CDR2 (germline): MGHRA, YSYEKL. The CDR3 DNA follows: TGCGCCAGCAGCCACCCGGACAGGGTACACGAGCAGTACTTC. Its translation: CASSHPDRVHEQYF.

This clone has only one observation. The chain is built from TRBV7-4 and TRBJ1-1; no clear D. This CDR3 has 17 residues. The V gene's germline CDR1 is SGHVT and CDR2 SQSDAQ. V lost 5 bases and J lost 0, with 19 bases in between. The CDR3 DNA is TGTGCCAGCAGCCCCATTCGCAGGCCTATTATGAACACTGAAGCTTTCTTT. It translates to CASSPIRRPIMNTEAFF.